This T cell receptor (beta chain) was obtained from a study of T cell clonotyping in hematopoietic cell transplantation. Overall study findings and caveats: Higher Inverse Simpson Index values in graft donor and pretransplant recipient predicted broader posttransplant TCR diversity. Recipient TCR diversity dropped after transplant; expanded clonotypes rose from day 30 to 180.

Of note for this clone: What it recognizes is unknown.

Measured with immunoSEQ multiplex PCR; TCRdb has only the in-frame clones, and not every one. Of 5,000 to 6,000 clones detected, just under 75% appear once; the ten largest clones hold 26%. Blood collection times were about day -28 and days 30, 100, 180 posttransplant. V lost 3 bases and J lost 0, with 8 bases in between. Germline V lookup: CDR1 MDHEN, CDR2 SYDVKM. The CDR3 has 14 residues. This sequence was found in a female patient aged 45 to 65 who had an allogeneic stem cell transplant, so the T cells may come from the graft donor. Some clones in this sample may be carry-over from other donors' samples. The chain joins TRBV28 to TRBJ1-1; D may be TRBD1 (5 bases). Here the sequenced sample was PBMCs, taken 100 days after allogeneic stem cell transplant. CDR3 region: CASSFRGVNTEAFF. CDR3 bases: TGTGCCAGCAGTTTCCGAGGGGTGAACACTGAAGCTTTCTTT.